The present T cell receptor beta chain was sequenced within a study of blood T cell dynamics during melanoma immunotherapy. At the level of the study: Metastatic melanoma patients received first-line pembrolizumab or nivolumab plus ipilimumab.

Time point in this sample: pre-treatment baseline. At 12 weeks after first infusion, RECIST 1.1 defined response for most patients. Patients had no prior systemic cancer treatment, immunosuppressants or other active cancers. Per germline, CDR1 MDHEN and CDR2 SYDVKM. The CDR3 extends over 12 amino acids. Trimming pared 4 bases from V and 5 bases from J, leaving 5 bases between. TCRdb keeps only in-frame clones here, not all; method: immunoSEQ multiplex PCR. Of over 10,000 clones listed, roughly nine tenths are singletons. The sequencing used effector memory CD8+ T cells from blood, collected from a patient treated with checkpoint blockade. The clonotype comes from a human donor with melanoma. The chain joins TRBV28 to TRBJ1-4; D unresolved. The CDR3 reads CASSWGNEKLFF. DNA for the CDR3: TGTGCCAGCAGTTGGGGAAATGAAAAACTGTTTTTT.